This T cell receptor beta chain was recovered during a study of somatic mutations in cytotoxic T cells in rheumatoid arthritis. Study overall: Selected populations of V beta antibody-stained T cells underwent flow sorting at nearly 100% purity; these encompassed V beta1+ cells subjected to TCRB sequencing.

Trimming stripped 4 bases from V and 2 bases from J, with 13 bases between. The V gene's germline CDR1 is SGHRS and CDR2 YFSETQ. CDR3 length equals 14 residues. Positive magnetic bead selection, which isolated the CD4+ and CD8+ cells, was followed by a flow cytometry check of purity. Study-wide points: In about an eighth of the 65 patients, the largest CD8+ clone exceeded 20% of CD8+ cells. Within the rheumatoid arthritis patients, CD8+ clonality went up as age increased (Spearman r=0.49). The same was not true of the healthy controls.

About this clone itself: Its antigen is currently unknown.

Data came from immunoSEQ multiplex PCR; TCRdb stores just in-frame clones and leaves some out. The sample consists of 15,000 to 20,000 clones, around 79% of them appearing once. V and J are TRBV5-1 and TRBJ2-7; D is undetermined. The sequence was obtained from an adult with rheumatoid arthritis. The material sequenced was CD8+ T cells sorted from blood. The CDR3 coding sequence is TGCGCCAGCAGCCCGGTGTCCGGAACCTACGAGCAGTACTTC. As protein: CASSPVSGTYEQYF.